This is a list of T cell receptor beta chains from one sample in a study of STAT5B mutations in CD4+ large granular lymphocyte leukemia. Only in-frame clones appear in the TCRdb table, and some are missing; sequencing was by immunoSEQ multiplex PCR. This table has about 48,000 clones, 60% to 75% appearing once. Sequenced input: CD4+ T cells from blood buffy coats. The receptors stem from a human donor in good health. Both conserved end residues are part of each CDR3. D genes are given only for firm matches. Clone size is stated in some rows and not others, as once, few, many or a class when expanded.

TRBJ2-7,13,TRBD1,NA,TRBV7-2,CASSLAQGPTQYF,TGTGCCAGCAGCTTAGCACAGGGGCCCACGCAGTACTTC
TRBJ2-7,13,NA,NA,TRBV2,CASSEATGFVQYF,TGTGCCAGCAGTGAAGCGACAGGTTTCGTGCAGTACTTC
TRBJ1-4,15,NA,NA,TRBV5-6,CASSFRTTDNEKLFF,TGTGCCAGCAGCTTCCGGACAACCGATAATGAAAAACTGTTTTTT
TRBJ1-6,16,TRBD1,NA,TRBV18,CASSPFDRGMNSPLHF,TGTGCCAGCTCACCCTTCGACAGGGGTATGAATTCACCCCTCCACTTT
TRBJ2-1,14,TRBD1,NA,TRBV5-1,CASSGTAFNNEQFF,TGCGCCAGCAGCGGGACAGCTTTCAACAATGAGCAGTTCTTC
TRBJ1-5,15,NA,NA,TRBV19,CASSMGDTLGQPQHF,TGTGCCAGTAGTATGGGGGACACCTTGGGTCAGCCCCAGCATTTT
TRBJ2-1,13,TRBD1,NA,TRBV11-2,CASSLGTDNEQFF,TGTGCCAGCAGCCTTGGGACAGACAATGAGCAGTTCTTC
TRBJ1-5,12,NA,NA,TRBV2,CASKGDNQPQHF,TGTGCCAGCAAGGGAGACAATCAGCCCCAGCATTTT
TRBJ1-2,14,NA,NA,TRBV2,CASSEGRPVYGYTF,TGTGCCAGCAGTGAAGGAAGGCCAGTCTATGGCTACACCTTC
TRBJ1-1,13,NA,NA,TRBV6-5,CASSTTLTAEAFF,TGTGCCAGCAGTACTACCTTAACAGCTGAAGCTTTCTTT
TRBJ1-2,11,NA,NA,TRBV30,CAWSVLQAYTF,TGTGCCTGGAGTGTACTCCAAGCCTACACCTTC
TRBJ1-2,16,NA,few,TRBV23-1,CASSPAGPRGNYGYTF,TGCGCCAGCAGTCCAGCAGGGCCCCGAGGGAACTATGGCTACACCTTC
TRBJ2-7,13,NA,NA,TRBV18,CASSPPGQVEQYF,TGTGCCAGCTCACCACCTGGCCAGGTCGAGCAGTACTTC
TRBJ1-4,15,TRBD1,NA,TRBV2,CASSGQGAWGEKLFF,TGTGCCAGCAGTGGGCAGGGGGCCTGGGGTGAAAAACTGTTTTTT
TRBJ2-3,14,TRBD2,NA,TRBV27,CASRASGGEDTQYF,TGTGCCAGCAGGGCTAGCGGGGGGGAAGATACGCAGTATTTT
TRBJ1-1,13,NA,few,TRBV19,CASSIAQGTGAFF,TGTGCCAGTAGTATCGCACAGGGAACAGGAGCTTTCTTT
TRBJ2-1,13,TRBD1,NA,TRBV7-7,CASSLGTDNEQFF,TGTGCTAGCAGCTTAGGGACAGACAATGAGCAGTTCTTC
TRBJ2-7,16,TRBD2,NA,TRBV7-6,CASSSLSGGAIYEQYF,TGTGCCAGCAGCTCATTATCGGGGGGGGCAATCTACGAGCAGTACTTC
TRBJ2-2,16,TRBD1,NA,TRBV5-8,CASSLGHRGRGGELFF,TGTGCCAGCAGCTTGGGTCACAGGGGGCGAGGCGGGGAGCTGTTTTTT
TRBJ2-5,15,TRBD2,NA,TRBV4-2,CASSRGLAEGETQYF,TGTGCCAGCAGCAGGGGACTAGCGGAGGGAGAGACCCAGTACTTC
TRBJ2-5,13,NA,few,TRBV7-7,CASSERTQGTQYF,TGTGCTAGCAGCGAGCGGACACAAGGGACCCAGTACTTC
TRBJ2-5,15,NA,once,TRBV27,CASSLSWGDQETQYF,TGTGCCAGCAGTTTATCTTGGGGAGACCAAGAGACCCAGTACTTC
TRBJ2-1,14,NA,once,TRBV19,CASSKGPWISEQFF,TGTGCCAGTAGTAAGGGGCCCTGGATATCTGAGCAGTTCTTC
TRBJ2-7,16,TRBD2,NA,TRBV11-2,CASSLSTSVPSYEQYF,TGTGCCAGCAGCTTATCCACTAGCGTCCCCTCCTACGAGCAGTACTTC
TRBJ2-5,14,NA,NA,TRBV19,CASKLRGEGETQYF,TGTGCCAGTAAGCTGAGAGGCGAGGGAGAGACCCAGTACTTC
TRBJ2-3,15,NA,few,TRBV29-1,CSVGGRTEGTDTQYF,TGCAGCGTCGGAGGAAGAACTGAGGGCACAGATACGCAGTATTTT
TRBJ2-6,18,NA,NA,TRBV19,CASSIPAAAFSGANVLTF,TGTGCCAGTAGTATTCCAGCTGCCGCCTTCTCTGGGGCCAACGTCCTGACTTTC
TRBJ1-1,12,NA,NA,TRBV30,CAADRLNTEAFF,TGTGCCGCCGACAGGCTGAACACTGAAGCTTTCTTT
TRBJ2-5,16,TRBD2,NA,TRBV15,CATSRGTSGRKETQYF,TGTGCCACCAGCAGAGGGACTAGCGGGAGGAAGGAGACCCAGTACTTC
TRBJ2-7,15,TRBD1,NA,TRBV14,CASSANDRARDEQYF,TGTGCCAGCAGCGCGAACGACAGGGCCCGGGACGAGCAGTACTTC
TRBJ2-7,11,NA,NA,TRBV28,CASSFLGEQYF,TGTGCCAGCAGTTTTTTGGGCGAGCAGTACTTC
TRBJ1-2,16,TRBD1,NA,TRBV10-3,CAISDPGTGTNYGYTF,TGTGCCATCAGTGACCCTGGGACAGGGACTAACTATGGCTACACCTTC
TRBJ2-5,20,TRBD2,NA,TRBV6-8,CASSYPSSRVAGGLGETQYF,TGTGCCAGCAGTTACCCCTCCTCCCGTGTCGCGGGGGGGCTCGGGGAGACCCAGTACTTC
TRBJ1-1,14,NA,few,TRBV28,CASSFREFGTEAFF,TGTGCCAGCAGTTTTAGGGAATTTGGAACTGAAGCTTTCTTT
TRBJ2-3,15,NA,NA,TRBV13,CASSLAPGNTDTQYF,TGTGCCAGCAGCTTAGCCCCAGGGAACACAGATACGCAGTATTTT
TRBJ2-1,15,NA,NA,TRBV5-1,CASSSDGNSYNEQFF,TGCGCCAGCAGCTCCGACGGAAATTCCTACAATGAGCAGTTCTTC
TRBJ1-5,15,TRBD1,NA,TRBV6-5,CASSSTGVGNQPQHF,TGTGCCAGCAGTTCGACAGGGGTTGGCAATCAGCCCCAGCATTTT
TRBJ2-3,14,NA,NA,TRBV19,CASSMGYAANAQYF,TGTGCCAGTAGTATGGGCTATGCGGCCAATGCGCAGTATTTT
TRBJ2-2,12,NA,NA,TRBV7-3,CASSLYTGELFF,TGTGCCAGCAGCCTTTACACCGGGGAGCTGTTTTTT
TRBJ2-2,16,NA,NA,TRBV5-1,CASSLNGPAGTGELFF,TGCGCCAGCAGCTTAAACGGTCCCGCTGGCACCGGGGAGCTGTTTTTT
TRBJ1-5,13,NA,NA,TRBV6-1,CASSEKGNQPQHF,TGTGCCAGCAGTGAGAAGGGGAATCAGCCCCAGCATTTT
TRBJ2-1,16,TRBD2,NA,TRBV5-5,CASSSGLAGVKNEQFF,TGTGCCAGCAGCTCGGGACTAGCGGGGGTGAAAAATGAGCAGTTCTTC
TRBJ2-3,16,TRBD1,NA,TRBV5-1,CASSPSPSRGQGPQYF,TGCGCCAGCAGCCCGAGCCCCAGCAGAGGACAGGGCCCGCAGTATTTT
TRBJ1-1,15,NA,NA,TRBV6-1,CASSVTDGLQSEAFF,TGTGCCAGCAGTGTCACGGACGGCCTCCAGTCCGAAGCTTTCTTT
TRBJ1-1,13,NA,NA,TRBV18,CASSSGMDTEAFF,TGTGCCAGCTCTTCGGGGATGGACACTGAAGCTTTCTTT
TRBJ2-7,15,TRBD1,few,TRBV19,CASSDLGTGGYEQYF,TGTGCCAGTAGTGACCTCGGGACAGGGGGCTACGAGCAGTACTTC
TRBJ1-3,13,NA,NA,TRBV29-1,CSVDGGIGNTIYF,TGCAGCGTTGATGGTGGAATTGGAAACACCATATATTTT
TRBJ2-7,16,TRBD1,once,TRBV7-9,CASSIGTGRYFYEQYF,TGTGCCAGCAGCATTGGGACAGGGAGGTACTTCTACGAGCAGTACTTC
TRBJ1-2,13,NA,NA,TRBV30,CAWTPQGAYGYTF,TGTGCCTGGACCCCCCAGGGCGCCTATGGCTACACCTTC
TRBJ1-1,15,TRBD1,few,TRBV18,CASSPSTGLNTEAFF,TGTGCCAGCTCACCCTCGACAGGGTTGAACACTGAAGCTTTCTTT
TRBJ1-1,16,TRBD1,NA,TRBV5-4,CASSLGGDRGPTEAFF,TGTGCCAGCAGCTTGGGGGGGGACAGGGGGCCAACTGAAGCTTTCTTT
TRBJ1-6,15,NA,few,TRBV28,CASSSGRSYNSPLHF,TGTGCCAGCAGTTCGGGGAGGTCCTATAATTCACCCCTCCACTTT
TRBJ2-2,14,TRBD1,few,TRBV29-1,CSARQGGNTGELFF,TGCAGCGCTAGACAGGGGGGTAACACCGGGGAGCTGTTTTTT
TRBJ2-7,9,NA,NA,TRBV10-1,CASTYEQYF,TGCGCCAGCACGTACGAGCAGTACTTC
TRBJ2-5,15,TRBD1,NA,TRBV30,CAWSLSYRGRETQYF,TGTGCCTGGAGTTTGTCGTACAGGGGCCGAGAGACCCAGTACTTC
TRBJ1-6,14,NA,NA,TRBV5-1,CASSLDVGSSPLHF,TGCGCCAGCAGCTTGGATGTAGGGAGTTCACCCCTCCACTTT
TRBJ2-3,13,NA,few,TRBV7-8,CASSNGRTDTQYF,TGTGCCAGCAGCAACGGGCGCACAGATACGCAGTATTTT
TRBJ1-5,17,TRBD1,few,TRBV19,CASSIAIQGAGNQPQHF,TGTGCCAGTAGTATAGCGATACAGGGGGCGGGTAATCAGCCCCAGCATTTT
TRBJ1-6,13,NA,few,TRBV2,CASSEDSRSPLHF,TGTGCCAGCAGTGAAGATAGTCGCTCACCCCTCCACTTT
TRBJ1-5,15,TRBD1,NA,TRBV6-5,CASRAAGQGDQPQHF,TGTGCCAGCAGAGCCGCGGGACAGGGGGATCAGCCCCAGCATTTT